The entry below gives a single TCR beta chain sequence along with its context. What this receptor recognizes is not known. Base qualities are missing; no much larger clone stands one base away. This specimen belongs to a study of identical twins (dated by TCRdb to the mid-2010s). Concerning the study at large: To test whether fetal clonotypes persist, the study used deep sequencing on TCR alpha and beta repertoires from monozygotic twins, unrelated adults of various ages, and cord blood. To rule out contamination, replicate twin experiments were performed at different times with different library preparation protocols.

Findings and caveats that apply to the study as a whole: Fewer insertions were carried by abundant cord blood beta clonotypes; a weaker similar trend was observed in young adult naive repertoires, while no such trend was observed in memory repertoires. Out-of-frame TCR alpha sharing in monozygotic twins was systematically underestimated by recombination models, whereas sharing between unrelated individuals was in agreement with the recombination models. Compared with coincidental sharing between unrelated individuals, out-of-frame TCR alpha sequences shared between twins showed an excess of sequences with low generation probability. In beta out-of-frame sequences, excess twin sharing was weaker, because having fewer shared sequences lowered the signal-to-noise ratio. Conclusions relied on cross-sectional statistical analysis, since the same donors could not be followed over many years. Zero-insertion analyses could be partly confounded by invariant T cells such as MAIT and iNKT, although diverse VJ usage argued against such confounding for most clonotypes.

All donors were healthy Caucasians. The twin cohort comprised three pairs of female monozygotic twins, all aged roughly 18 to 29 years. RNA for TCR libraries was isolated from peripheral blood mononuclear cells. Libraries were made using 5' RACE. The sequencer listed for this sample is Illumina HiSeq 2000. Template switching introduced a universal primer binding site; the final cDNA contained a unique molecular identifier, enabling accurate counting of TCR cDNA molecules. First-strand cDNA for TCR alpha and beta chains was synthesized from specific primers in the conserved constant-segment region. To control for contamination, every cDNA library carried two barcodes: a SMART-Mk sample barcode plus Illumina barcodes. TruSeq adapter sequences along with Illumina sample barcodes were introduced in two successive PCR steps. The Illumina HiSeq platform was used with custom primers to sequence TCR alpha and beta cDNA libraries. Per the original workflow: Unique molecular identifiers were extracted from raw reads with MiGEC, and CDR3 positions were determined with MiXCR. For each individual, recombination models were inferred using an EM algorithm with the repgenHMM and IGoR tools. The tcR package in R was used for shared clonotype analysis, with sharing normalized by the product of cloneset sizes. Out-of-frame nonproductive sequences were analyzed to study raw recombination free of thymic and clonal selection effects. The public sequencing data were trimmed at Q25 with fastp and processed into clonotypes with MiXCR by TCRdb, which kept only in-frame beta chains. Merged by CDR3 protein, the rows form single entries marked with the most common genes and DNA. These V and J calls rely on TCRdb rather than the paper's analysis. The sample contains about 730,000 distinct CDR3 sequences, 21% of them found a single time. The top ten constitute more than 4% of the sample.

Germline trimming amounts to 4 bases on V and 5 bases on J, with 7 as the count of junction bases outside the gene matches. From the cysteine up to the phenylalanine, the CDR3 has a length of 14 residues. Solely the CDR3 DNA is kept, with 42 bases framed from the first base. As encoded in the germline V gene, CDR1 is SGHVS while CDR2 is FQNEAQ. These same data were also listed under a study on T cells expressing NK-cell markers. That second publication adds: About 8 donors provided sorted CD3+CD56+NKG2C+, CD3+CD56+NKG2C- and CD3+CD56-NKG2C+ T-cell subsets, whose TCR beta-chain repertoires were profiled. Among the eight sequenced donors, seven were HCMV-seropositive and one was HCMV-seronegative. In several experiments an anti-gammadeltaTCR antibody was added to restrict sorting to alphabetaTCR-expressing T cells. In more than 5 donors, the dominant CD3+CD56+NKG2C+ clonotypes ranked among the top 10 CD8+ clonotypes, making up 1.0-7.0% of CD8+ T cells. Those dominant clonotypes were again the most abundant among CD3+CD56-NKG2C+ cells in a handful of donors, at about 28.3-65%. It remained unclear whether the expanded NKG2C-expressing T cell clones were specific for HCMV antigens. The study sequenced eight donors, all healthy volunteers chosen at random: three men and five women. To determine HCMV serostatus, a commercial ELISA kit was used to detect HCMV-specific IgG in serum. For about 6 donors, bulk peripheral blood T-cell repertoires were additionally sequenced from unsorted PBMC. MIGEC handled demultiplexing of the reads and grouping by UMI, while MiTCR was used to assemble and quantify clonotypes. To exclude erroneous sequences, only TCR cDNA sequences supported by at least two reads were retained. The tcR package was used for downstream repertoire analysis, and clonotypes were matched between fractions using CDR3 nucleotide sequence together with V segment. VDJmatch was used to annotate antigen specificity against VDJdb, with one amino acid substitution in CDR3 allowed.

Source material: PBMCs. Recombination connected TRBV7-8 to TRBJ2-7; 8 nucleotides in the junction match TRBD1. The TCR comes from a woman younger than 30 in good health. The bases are TGTGCCAGCAGCTATCGGACAGGGACCCACGAGCAGTACTTC. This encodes CASSYRTGTHEQYF.